The 14 T cell receptor beta chains given below trace back to one sample, sequenced in a study of blood T cell repertoires in COVID-19. Produced via immunoSEQ multiplex PCR; TCRdb's table is partial and in-frame only. The sample includes 70,000 to 95,000 clones, 90% to 95% of them seen just once. Specimen: peripheral blood. These receptors all stem from a human donor with active COVID-19. The donor label of this sample is uncertain.

V usage is TRBV24-1 and J usage is TRBJ2-5, with 10 bases fitting TRBD1. Germline V gene lookup returns CDR1 KGHDR and CDR2 SFDVKD. The CDR3 covers 16 residues. The V gene end was trimmed by 3 bases and the J gene end by 3 bases; junction bases not matched to a gene: 6. CDR3 coding DNA: TGTGCCACCAGTGATCCCGGGACAGGGGCTGAAGAGACCCAGTACTTC. Translating it yields CATSDPGTGAEETQYF.

Concerning this clone itself: Relative to the germline gene, one junction end is altered; a read error may explain this. The rearrangement links TRBV29-1 to TRBJ2-3; D not resolved. Germline lookup yields CDR1 SQVTM and CDR2 ANQGSEA. CDR3 length: 14 amino acids. The chain's CDR3 is CSVEEVGKIDTQYF. DNA for the CDR3: TGCAGCGTCGAAGAGGTGGGCAAAATAGATACGCAGTATTTT.

The V call is TRBV24-1, the J call TRBJ2-1; TRBD2 might be the D (5 bases). Trimming stripped 3 bases from V and 7 bases from J, with 12 bases between. The germline CDR1 and CDR2 sequences are KGHDR and SFDVKD. The CDR3 runs 14 residues. DNA for the CDR3: TGTGCCACCAGTGATAGCGGCCGAGGTAATGAGCAGTTCTTC. Encoded protein: CATSDSGRGNEQFF.

The rearrangement joins TRBV27 to TRBJ2-7; D is perhaps TRBD1 (5 bases). CDR3 length equals 13 residues. In germline, CDR1 is MNHEY, CDR2 SMNVEV (reference sequence). V was clipped by 4 bases and J by 2 bases, with 9 bases between them. The CDR3 DNA follows: TGTGCCAGCAGTTCAAGGGGAACCTACGAGCAGTACTTC. Translated, it gives CASSSRGTYEQYF.

The rearrangement links TRBV5-6 to TRBJ2-5; D possibly corresponds to TRBD2 (6 bases). CDR3 length: 15 amino acids. The V and J ends lost 2 bases and 5 bases respectively, with 16 bases between them. CDR1 and CDR2 from the germline V gene are SGHDT and YYEEEE. CDR3 in amino acids: CASSFGGSNGETQYF. CDR3 nucleotides: TGTGCCAGCAGCTTCGGAGGGAGTAATGGGGAGACCCAGTACTTC.

V is TRBV28 and J is TRBJ1-2, with a possible D match to TRBD1 (6 bases). CDR3 length: 14 residues. From germline, CDR1 is MDHEN and CDR2 SYDVKM. Trimming took off 5 bases at V and 5 bases at J, with 15 bases between the two ends. CDR3 in amino acids: CASSTTGDPYGYTF. For the CDR3, the DNA is TGTGCCAGCAGTACGACAGGAGACCCGTATGGCTACACCTTC.

This chain connects TRBV5-1 to TRBJ1-1, with 10 positions matching TRBD1. CDR1 is SGHRS and CDR2 is YFSETQ in the germline V gene. The V gene end was trimmed by 4 bases and the J gene end by 3 bases; junction bases not matched to a gene: 6. The CDR3 has 15 amino acids. This CDR3 reads CASSPTGQGHTEAFF. Here the CDR3 DNA reads TGCGCCAGCAGCCCCACGGGACAGGGGCACACTGAAGCTTTCTTT.

This chain joins TRBV7-2 and TRBJ1-4, with TRBD1 matching over 9 bases. Germline CDR1 and CDR2: SGHTA and FQGNSA. V shed 3 bases and J 3 bases; nucleotides not matched to a gene: 5. This CDR3 has 16 residues. CDR3 nucleotides: TGTGCCAGCAGCTTCGACAGGGGGGCAGCTAATGAAAAACTGTTTTTT. This sequence encodes CASSFDRGAANEKLFF.

This clone was counted only a few times. V is TRBV6-5 and J is TRBJ1-5; D gene unclear. V gave up 8 bases and J gave up 1 base, with 12 bases separating them. The CDR3 sequence is 14 residues long. Germline V gene lookup returns CDR1 MNHEY and CDR2 SVGAGI. The CDR3 coding sequence is TGTGCCAGCTGTAGACGGGGAAGCAATCAGCCCCAGCATTTT. This translates into CASCRRGSNQPQHF.

This chain joins TRBV6-5 and TRBJ1-1; TRBD1 matches at 7 bases. The V gene end was trimmed by 0 bases and the J gene end by 5 bases; junction bases not matched to a gene: 6. CDR1 MNHEY and CDR2 SVGAGI come from the germline V gene. There are 15 residues in the CDR3. The CDR3 coding sequence is TGTGCCAGCAGTTACTCGTACAGGGGTGGGACTGAAGCTTTCTTT. Translation gives CASSYSYRGGTEAFF.

The rearrangement uses TRBV19 and TRBJ1-1, with 7 bases aligning to TRBD1. Germline-derived CDR1 and CDR2 are LNHDA and SQIVND (reference sequence). The ends lost 5 bases at V and 3 bases at J; junction bases unmatched: 12. There are 16 residues in the CDR3. The CDR3 spells CASSELFWQGDTEAFF. For the CDR3, the DNA is TGTGCCAGTAGTGAACTTTTTTGGCAGGGGGACACTGAAGCTTTCTTT. The full variable domain, rest sourced from reference TRBV19 and TRBJ1-1, is DGGITQSPKYLFRKEGQNVTLSCEQNLNHDAMYWYRQDPGQGLRLIYYSQIVNDFQKGDIAEGYSVSREKKESFPLTVTSAQKNPTAFYLCASSELFWQGDTEAFFGQGTRLTVV.

The chain carries TRBV19 and TRBJ1-1; TRBD1 aligns across 10 bases. Germline assignment: CDR1 LNHDA and CDR2 SQIVND (reference sequence). This CDR3 is built from 15 residues. V lost 4 bases, J lost 4 bases, and 6 bases stayed unmatched. CDR3 DNA sequence: TGTGCCAGTAGTAGCCGACAGGGGGCGCCCACTGAAGCTTTCTTT. This codes for CASSSRQGAPTEAFF.

The chain carries TRBV5-1 and TRBJ2-6, with TRBD1 identical over 7 bases. Germline V gene lookup returns CDR1 SGHRS and CDR2 YFSETQ. CDR3 length equals 19 residues. The V segment lost 0 bases and the J segment 0 bases; nucleotides outside the gene matches: 9. CDR3 in DNA: TGCGCCAGCAGCTTGGCCTGGGGGACAGCCCGCTCTGGGGCCAACGTCCTGACTTTC. It translates to CASSLAWGTARSGANVLTF.

This clone was counted a single time. The rearrangement links TRBV5-1 to TRBJ2-5; D is unresolved. CDR3 length: 12 amino acids. Between the trimmed V and J ends, which lost 2 bases and 5 bases, there was a span of 7 bases. Germline CDR1 is SGHRS and CDR2 is YFSETQ. The CDR3 region has the DNA TGCGCCAGCAGCTTCTCACGGGAGACCCAGTACTTC. This gives the protein CASSFSRETQYF.